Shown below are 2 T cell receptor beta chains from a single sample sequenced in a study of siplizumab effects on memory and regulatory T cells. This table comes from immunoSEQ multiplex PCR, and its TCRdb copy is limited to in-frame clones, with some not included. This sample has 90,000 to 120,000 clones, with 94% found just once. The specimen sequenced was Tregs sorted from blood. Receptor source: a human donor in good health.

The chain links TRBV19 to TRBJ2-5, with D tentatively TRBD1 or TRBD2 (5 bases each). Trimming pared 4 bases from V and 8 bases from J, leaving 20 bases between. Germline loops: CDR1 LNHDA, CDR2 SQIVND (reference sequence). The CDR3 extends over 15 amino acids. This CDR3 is CASSTSRDPTTTQYF. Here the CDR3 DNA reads TGTGCCAGTAGTACAAGCAGGGACCCAACAACAACCCAGTACTTC.

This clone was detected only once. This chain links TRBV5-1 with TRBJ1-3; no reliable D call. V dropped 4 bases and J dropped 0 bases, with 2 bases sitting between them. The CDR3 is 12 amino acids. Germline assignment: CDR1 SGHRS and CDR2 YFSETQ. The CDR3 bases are TGCGCCAGCAGCGGCTCTGGAAACACCATATATTTT. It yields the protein CASSGSGNTIYF.